The next 30 T cell receptor beta chains were all read from a single sample in a study of blood T cell repertoires in COVID-19 (dated by TCRdb to between 2020 and 2021). Library preparation employed the immunoSEQ multiplex PCR assay. TCRdb took this table from immuneACCESS and kept in-frame rearrangements with V and J called. Such tables lack part of the clones; where checked against another copy, unresolved V genes explain under half of the gap, and the rest is unexplained. The sample records under 200,000 clones, around 87% of which are singletons. Together, the top ten hold 0.45% to 0.6% of the sample. The sample taken for sequencing was peripheral blood. The receptors stem from a man between 60 and 75 years old with COVID-19, enrolled during active disease.

The chain couples TRBV6-5 to TRBJ2-3; TRBD2 agrees at 13 bases. CDR1 and CDR2 (germline): MNHEY, SVGAGI. This CDR3 has 15 residues. The ends lost 5 bases at V and 4 bases at J; junction bases unmatched: 3. In nucleotides, the CDR3 is TGTGCCAGCAGTAGGACTAGCGGGAGCGCAGATACGCAGTATTTT. Amino acid sequence: CASSRTSGSADTQYF.

This chain joins TRBV6-1 and TRBJ2-7; 10 bases match TRBD1. The CDR3 covers 15 residues. V shed 2 bases, J shed 7 bases, and the junction held 8 bases outside the gene matches. The germline V gene has CDR1 MNHNS and CDR2 SASEGT. CDR3 in amino acids: CASSEPGQGTAEQYF. CDR3 nucleotide sequence: TGTGCCAGCAGTGAACCGGGACAGGGGACTGCGGAGCAGTACTTC.

The V call is TRBV14, the J call TRBJ2-7, with unresolved D. The V gene lost 3 bases and the J gene lost 5 bases, with 8 bases spanning the gap. The CDR3 is made up of 12 amino acids. The germline V gene has CDR1 SGHDN and CDR2 FVKESK. The CDR3 sequence is CASSHQVHEQYF. The CDR3 DNA is TGTGCCAGCAGCCACCAGGTCCACGAGCAGTACTTC.

The rearrangement joins TRBV3-1 (or the pseudogene TRBV3-2) to TRBJ1-1, with D perhaps TRBD1 (5 bases). CDR3 length: 12 amino acids. V was clipped by 1 base and J by 10 bases, with 10 bases between them. Germline loops: CDR1 LGHDT, CDR2 YNNKEL (reference sequence). Here the CDR3 reads CASSQGTTPAFF. The CDR3 region has the DNA TGTGCCAGCAGCCAAGGGACAACTCCAGCTTTCTTT.

This clone came up a few times. This chain connects TRBV6-5 to TRBJ2-7; the match to TRBD1 covers 9 bases. CDR3 length: 14 residues. J lost 5 bases, V lost 6 bases, and 8 bases had no gene match. Germline CDR1 MNHEY, CDR2 SVGAGI. CDR3 sequence reads: CASRVRDRDHEQYF. The CDR3 DNA sequence: TGTGCCAGCAGAGTCCGGGACAGGGACCACGAGCAGTACTTC.

This clone was detected only once. V usage is TRBV7-6 and J usage is TRBJ1-1; 7 bases agree with TRBD1. CDR3 size: 17 residues. After removal of 1 base from V and 0 bases from J, the junction contained 8 bases not matched to a gene. CDR1 is SGHVS, CDR2 FNYEAQ, per germline. The CDR3 DNA reads TGTGCCAGCAGCTTAGTTAGCACAGGGGTTATGAACACTGAAGCTTTCTTT. The encoded protein is CASSLVSTGVMNTEAFF.

V gene TRBV11-2 combines with J gene TRBJ2-1; 12 nucleotides line up with TRBD2. CDR1 SGHAT and CDR2 FQNNGV come from the germline V gene. The V segment lost 0 bases and the J segment 0 bases; nucleotides outside the gene matches: 0. The CDR3 loop spans 17 amino acids. CDR3 loop: CASSLELAGGSYNEQFF. The CDR3 nucleotides read TGTGCCAGCAGCTTAGAACTAGCGGGAGGCTCCTACAATGAGCAGTTCTTC.

This rearrangement joins TRBV5-6 to TRBJ1-2; 9 positions agree with TRBD1. V was pared by 0 bases and J by 2 bases, with 8 bases of the junction left unmatched. CDR3 size: 17 residues. Germline V gives CDR1 SGHDT, CDR2 YYEEEE. In nucleotides, the CDR3 is TGTGCCAGCAGCTTGGTTAGTTTCGGGACAGGGAACTATGGCTACACCTTC. Amino acids: CASSLVSFGTGNYGYTF. The whole variable domain, filled in from reference TRBV5-6 and TRBJ1-2, reads DAGVTQSPTHLIKTRGQQVTLRCSPKSGHDTVSWYQQALGQGPQFIFQYYEEEERQRGNFPDRFSGHQFPNYSSELNVNALLLGDSALYLCASSLVSFGTGNYGYTFGSGTRLTVV.

This chain links TRBV5-5 with TRBJ1-1, with 9 bases lining up with TRBD1. CDR3 length equals 18 residues. Per the germline V gene, CDR1 is SGHKS and CDR2 is YYEKEE (reference sequence). V trimming: 6 bases; J trimming: 1 base; junction bases outside the gene matches: 16. Here the CDR3 reads CASNSPGQGPNRNTEAFF. CDR3 nucleotides: TGTGCCAGCAACTCTCCGGGACAGGGCCCCAATAGGAACACTGAAGCTTTCTTT.

The chain couples TRBV9 to TRBJ1-2; 7 positions agree with TRBD1. The CDR3 sequence is 16 residues long. The V segment lost 0 bases and the J segment 0 bases; nucleotides outside the gene matches: 5. The germline gives CDR1 SGDLS, CDR2 YYNGEE. DNA of the CDR3: TGTGCCAGCAGCGTAGGCGGAACAGGGGCTAACTATGGCTACACCTTC. It encodes CASSVGGTGANYGYTF.

The rearrangement joins TRBV28 to TRBJ2-7; the D is unclear. This CDR3 spans 11 amino acids. Trimming removed 5 bases from V and 7 bases from J, with 9 bases in between. Germline V gene data show CDR1 as MDHEN and CDR2 as SYDVKM. The CDR3 bases are TGTGCCAGCAGTCTTCCAGGAGAGCAGTACTTC. Protein sequence: CASSLPGEQYF.

The rearrangement links TRBV28 to TRBJ1-2, with TRBD1 matching 8 bases. This CDR3 has 15 residues. CDR1 is MDHEN and CDR2 is SYDVKM in the germline V gene. V gave up 3 bases and J gave up 5 bases; unmatched junction bases: 8. CDR3 nucleotide sequence: TGTGCCAGCAGTTTTCCGGGACAGGCGAAATATGGCTACACCTTC. Translating gives CASSFPGQAKYGYTF.

The chain is built from TRBV5-1 and TRBJ1-2; TRBD1 matches 8 bases. Trimming at V came to 0 bases and at J to 6 bases, leaving 4 bases not matched to a gene. The CDR3 consists of 14 residues. CDR1 is SGHRS and CDR2 is YFSETQ in the germline V gene. The CDR3 is CASSLGQGADGYTF. In nucleotides, the CDR3 is TGCGCCAGCAGCTTGGGGCAGGGGGCAGATGGCTACACCTTC.

The rearrangement uses TRBV5-4 and TRBJ2-2; a weak D match, TRBD1 (5 bases). This CDR3 has 16 residues. Germline lookup yields CDR1 SGHNT and CDR2 YYREEE (reference sequence). Trimming pared 2 bases from V and 0 bases from J, leaving 11 bases between. Here the CDR3 DNA reads TGTGCCAGCAGCTTACAGGTTTCCCCGAACACCGGGGAGCTGTTTTTT. The encoded protein is CASSLQVSPNTGELFF.

The genes are TRBV10-3 and TRBJ2-7; 9 positions agree with TRBD1. This CDR3 region has 14 residues. With V trimmed by 6 bases and J by 1 base, 4 bases remained unmatched. The germline V gene has CDR1 ENHRY and CDR2 SYGVKD. The CDR3 reads CAISDRGGSYEQYF. Written as DNA, the CDR3 is TGTGCCATCAGCGACAGGGGGGGGTCCTACGAGCAGTACTTC.

The chain combines TRBV7-2 with TRBJ2-2; TRBD1 matches 8 bases. The CDR3 runs 14 residues. J was trimmed by 7 bases and V by 4 bases; bases with no gene match: 5. CDR1 and CDR2 from the germline V gene are SGHTA and FQGNSA. The CDR3 region is CASSSQGEFGELFF. In nucleotides, the CDR3 is TGTGCCAGCAGCTCACAGGGGGAGTTCGGGGAGCTGTTTTTT.

This clone occurred once. V usage is TRBV7-9 and J usage is TRBJ2-7, with 8 positions matching TRBD1. Germline V gives CDR1 SEHNR, CDR2 FQNEAQ (reference sequence). CDR3 length: 13 amino acids. The ends lost 8 bases at V and 2 bases at J; junction bases unmatched: 5. DNA of the CDR3: TGTGCCAGCGAGGACAGGGATGCCTACGAGCAGTACTTC. Translation: CASEDRDAYEQYF.

The sample holds a few counts of this clone. The identical CDR3 is also encoded by other nucleotide sequences in the sample. The J gene is TRBJ1-1, the V gene TRBV4-3; D gene ambiguous. The CDR3 is 13 residues long. V was pared by 2 bases and J by 0 bases, with 4 bases between. CDR1 is LGHNA, CDR2 YSLEER, per germline. The CDR3 loop reads CASSQSVNTEAFF. The CDR3 DNA is TGCGCCAGCAGCCAATCTGTGAACACTGAAGCTTTCTTT.

The V call is TRBV23-1, the J call TRBJ1-1, with D tentatively TRBD1 (6 bases). Being an ORF, TRBV23-1 has a function that is uncertain. This CDR3 contains 17 residues. Trimming shortened V by 4 bases and J by 0 bases, and 18 bases separated the two germline ends. In DNA form, the CDR3 reads TGCGCCAGCAGTCCGTTCAGGGACAACGTGATGAACACTGAAGCTTTCTTT. Translation gives CASSPFRDNVMNTEAFF.

The chain joins TRBV7-2 to TRBJ1-1, with D unresolved. Trimming stripped 5 bases from V and 6 bases from J, with 16 bases between. Germline values: CDR1 SGHTA, CDR2 FQGNSA. The CDR3 covers 14 residues. Here the CDR3 reads CASSPFVSAAEAFF. The CDR3 region has the DNA TGTGCCAGCAGCCCGTTCGTCTCAGCGGCTGAAGCTTTCTTT. Supplemented by reference TRBV7-2 and TRBJ1-1, the full variable domain reads GAGVSQSPSNKVTEKGKDVELRCDPISGHTALYWYRQSLGQGLEFLIYFQGNSAPDKSGLPSDRFSAERTGGSVSTLTIQRTQQEDSAVYLCASSPFVSAAEAFFGQGTRLTVV.

This chain links TRBV18 with TRBJ1-4, with 10 bases aligning to TRBD1. Germline assignment: CDR1 KGHSH and CDR2 LQKENI. The CDR3 length is 15 residues. J lost 6 bases, V lost 6 bases, and 7 bases had no gene match. The chain's CDR3 is CASSPDRGSHEKLFF. CDR3 bases: TGTGCCAGCTCTCCGGACAGGGGGTCACATGAAAAACTGTTTTTT.

The rearrangement uses TRBV7-8 and TRBJ1-2, with D maybe TRBD1 (5 bases). Germline-derived CDR1 and CDR2 are SGHVS and FQNEAQ. The CDR3 loop spans 15 amino acids. Trimming left V 7 bases short and J 3 bases short, with 18 bases between. The CDR3 loop is CASKNTGGKHYGYTF. The CDR3 DNA is TGTGCCAGCAAAAATACGGGGGGAAAGCACTATGGCTACACCTTC.

The rearrangement links TRBV5-5 to TRBJ2-5; TRBD2 matches at 10 bases. This CDR3 has 15 residues. The germline V gene encodes CDR1 SGHKS and CDR2 YYEKEE (reference sequence). V was clipped by 2 bases and J by 2 bases; unmatched bases: 3. The CDR3 loop reads CASSLGLAVQETQYF. The CDR3 nucleotides are TGTGCCAGCAGCTTAGGACTAGCGGTTCAAGAGACCCAGTACTTC.

The chain has TRBV7-2 and TRBJ2-7; weak D call: TRBD1 (5 bases). The V end was cut by 3 bases, the J end by 3 bases, with 9 bases between. CDR3 size: 13 residues. Germline CDR1 SGHTA, CDR2 FQGNSA. In DNA, the CDR3 is TGTGCCAGCAGCTTGGGGCCGAACTACGAGCAGTACTTC. Encoded protein: CASSLGPNYEQYF.

The chain links TRBV4-2 to TRBJ2-5; 8 nucleotides match TRBD2. Trimming cost V 3 bases and J 4 bases; bases outside gene matches: 4. Looked up from germline, CDR1 is LGHNA and CDR2 is YNFKEQ. The CDR3 totals 14 residues. The CDR3 nucleotides are TGTGCCAGCAGCCAGGGAAGCGGGAGAGAGACCCAGTACTTC. Translated: CASSQGSGRETQYF.

CDR3 in amino acids: CASSLRLLNTEAFF. CDR3 bases: TGTGCCAGCAGCCTCAGACTCCTTAACACTGAAGCTTTCTTT. The V gene is TRBV11-1, the J gene TRBJ1-1, with D unresolved. The CDR3 runs to 14 residues. With 5 bases removed from V and 2 bases from J, the gap between germline ends came to 12 bases. CDR1 is SGHAT, CDR2 FQDESV, per germline (reference sequence).

The rearrangement uses TRBV6-6 and TRBJ2-2; D is perhaps TRBD1 (6 bases). Trimming removed 0 bases from V and 2 bases from J, with 10 bases in between. Germline CDR1 reads MNHNY; CDR2 reads SVGAGI (reference sequence). The CDR3 is 16 residues long. CDR3 amino acids: CASSYSGGSNTGELFF. CDR3 DNA sequence: TGTGCCAGCAGTTACTCTGGGGGCTCTAACACCGGGGAGCTGTTTTTT.

This chain joins TRBV6-5 and TRBJ2-7, with 9 bases matching TRBD1. Unmatched junction bases numbered 10, after V lost 8 bases and J lost 2 bases. The CDR3 has 15 residues. Germline V gene sequence: CDR1 MNHEY, CDR2 SVGAGI. The CDR3 protein is CASAQGQGVPYEQYF. CDR3 nucleotides: TGTGCCAGCGCCCAGGGACAGGGCGTCCCCTACGAGCAGTACTTC.

The chain carries TRBV30 and TRBJ2-3; maybe TRBD2 (6 bases). The length of the CDR3 is 21 residues. CDR1 GTSNPN and CDR2 SVGIG come from the germline V gene (reference sequence). Trimming took 3 bases from V and 4 from J, leaving 35 bases between them. CDR3 DNA sequence: TGTGCCTGGAGCCTACGGGGGAGAGGGCGACAGCCTAAGGGCTTTTCAGATACGCAGTATTTT. This gives the protein CAWSLRGRGRQPKGFSDTQYF.

The V and J genes are TRBV5-1 and TRBJ1-4; 9 nucleotides agree with TRBD1. V dropped 3 bases and J dropped 4; count of bases not matched to a gene: 4. Germline values: CDR1 SGHRS, CDR2 YFSETQ. The CDR3 has 15 residues. The CDR3: CASSWTGAGNEKLFF. In DNA, the CDR3 is TGCGCCAGCAGCTGGACAGGGGCCGGTAATGAAAAACTGTTTTTT.